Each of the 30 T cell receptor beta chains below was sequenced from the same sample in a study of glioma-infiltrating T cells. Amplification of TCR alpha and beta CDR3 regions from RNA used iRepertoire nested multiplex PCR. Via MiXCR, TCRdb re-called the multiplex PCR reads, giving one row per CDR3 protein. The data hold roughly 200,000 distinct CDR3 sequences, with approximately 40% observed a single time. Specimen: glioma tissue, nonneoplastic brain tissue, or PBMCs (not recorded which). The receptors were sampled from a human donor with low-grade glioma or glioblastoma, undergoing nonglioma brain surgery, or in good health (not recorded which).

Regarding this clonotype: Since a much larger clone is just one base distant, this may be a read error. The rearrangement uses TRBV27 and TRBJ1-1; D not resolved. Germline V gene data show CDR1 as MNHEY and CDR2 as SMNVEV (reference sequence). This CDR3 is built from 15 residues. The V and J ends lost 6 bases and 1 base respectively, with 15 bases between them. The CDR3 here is CASSPSTRRNTEAFF. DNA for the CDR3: TGTGCCAGCAGCCCCTCCACCCGACGGAACACTGAAGCTTTCTTT.

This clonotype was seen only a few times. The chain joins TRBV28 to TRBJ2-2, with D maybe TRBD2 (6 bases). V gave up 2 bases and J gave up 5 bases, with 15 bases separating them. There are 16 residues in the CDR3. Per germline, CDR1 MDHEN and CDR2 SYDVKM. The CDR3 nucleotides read TGTGCCAGCAGTTTAGATCTGCCCGGGAGAACCGGGGAGCTGTTTTTT. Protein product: CASSLDLPGRTGELFF.

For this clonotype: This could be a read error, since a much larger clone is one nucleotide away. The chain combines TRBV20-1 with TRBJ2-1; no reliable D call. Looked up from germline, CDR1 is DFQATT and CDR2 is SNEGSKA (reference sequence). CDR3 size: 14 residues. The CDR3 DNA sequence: TGCAGTGCTAGACCGCGGAGCTCCTACGATGAGCAGTTCTTC. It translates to CSARPRSSYDEQFF.

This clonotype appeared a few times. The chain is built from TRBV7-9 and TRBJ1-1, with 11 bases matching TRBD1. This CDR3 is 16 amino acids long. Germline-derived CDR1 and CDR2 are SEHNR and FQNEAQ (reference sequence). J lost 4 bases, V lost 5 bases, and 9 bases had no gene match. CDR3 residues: CASSKRTGGGGTEAFF. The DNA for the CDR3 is TGTGCCAGCAGCAAGCGGACAGGGGGCGGAGGCACTGAAGCTTTCTTT.

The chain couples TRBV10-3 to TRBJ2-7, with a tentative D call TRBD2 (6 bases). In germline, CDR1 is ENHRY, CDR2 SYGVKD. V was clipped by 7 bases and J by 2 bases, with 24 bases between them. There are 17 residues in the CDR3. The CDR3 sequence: CAIISHGDPGLTYEQYF. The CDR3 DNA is TGTGCCATCATTAGTCATGGGGACCCTGGACTAACCTACGAGCAGTACTTC.

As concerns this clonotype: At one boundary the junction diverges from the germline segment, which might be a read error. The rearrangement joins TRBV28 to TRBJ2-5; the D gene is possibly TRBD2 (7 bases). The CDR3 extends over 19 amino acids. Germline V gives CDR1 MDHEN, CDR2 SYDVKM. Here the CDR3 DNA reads TGTGCCAGCAGTTTAAAAGGGACCGAAATCTGGGGGGGGCAAGAGACCAAGTACTTC. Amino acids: CASSLKGTEIWGGQETKYF.

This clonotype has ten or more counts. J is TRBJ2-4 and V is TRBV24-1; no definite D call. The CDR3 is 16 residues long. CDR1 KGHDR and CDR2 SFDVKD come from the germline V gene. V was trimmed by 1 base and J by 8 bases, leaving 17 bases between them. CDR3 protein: CATSDLPGRKRHIQYF. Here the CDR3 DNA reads TGTGCCACCAGTGATTTACCCGGCCGAAAAAGGCACATTCAGTACTTC.

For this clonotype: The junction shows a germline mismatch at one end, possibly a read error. CDR3: CASSDGQQFNQPKHF. The CDR3 nucleotides are TGTGCCAGCAGTGATGGACAGCAGTTCAATCAGCCCAAGCATTTT. The V gene is TRBV6-1, the J gene TRBJ1-5; D is possibly TRBD1 (6 bases). Germline V gene lookup returns CDR1 MNHNS and CDR2 SASEGT. CDR3 length: 15 amino acids.

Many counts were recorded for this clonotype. CDR3: CASTIGGPFETQYF. CDR3 in DNA: TGTGCCAGTACAATTGGAGGGCCTTTTGAGACCCAGTACTTC. The V and J genes are TRBV7-2 and TRBJ2-5, with D tentatively TRBD2 (6 bases). Deletions cut 9 bases from V and 5 bases from J, with 19 bases between. The CDR3 consists of 14 residues. From germline, CDR1 is SGHTA and CDR2 FQGNSA.

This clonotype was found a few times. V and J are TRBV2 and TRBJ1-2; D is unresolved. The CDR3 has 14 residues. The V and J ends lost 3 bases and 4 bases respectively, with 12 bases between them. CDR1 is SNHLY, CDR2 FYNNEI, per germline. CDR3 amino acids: CASSEDGPVYGYTF. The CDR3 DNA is TGTGCCAGCAGTGAGGATGGCCCGGTCTATGGCTACACCTTC. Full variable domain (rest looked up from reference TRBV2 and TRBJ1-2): EPEVTQTPSHQVTQMGQEVILRCVPISNHLYFYWYRQILGQKVEFLVSFYNNEISEKSEIFDDQFSVERPDGSNFTLKIRSTKLEDSAMYFCASSEDGPVYGYTFGSGTRLTVV.

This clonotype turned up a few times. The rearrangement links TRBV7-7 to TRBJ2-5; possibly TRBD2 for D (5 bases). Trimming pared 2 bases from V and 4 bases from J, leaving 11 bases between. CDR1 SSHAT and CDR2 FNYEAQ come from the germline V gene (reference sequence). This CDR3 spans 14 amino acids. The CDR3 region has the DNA TGTGCCAGCAGCTTAAACGGGGATGGAGAGACCCAGTACTTC. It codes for CASSLNGDGETQYF.

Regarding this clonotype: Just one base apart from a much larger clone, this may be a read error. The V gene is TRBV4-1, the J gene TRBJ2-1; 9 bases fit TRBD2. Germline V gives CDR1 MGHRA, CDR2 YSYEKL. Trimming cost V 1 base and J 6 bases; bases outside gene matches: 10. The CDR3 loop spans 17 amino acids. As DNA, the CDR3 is TGCGCCAGCAGCCAAGTTGTTATGCGGGAGGGCTTCAATGAGCAGTTCTTC. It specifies CASSQVVMREGFNEQFF.

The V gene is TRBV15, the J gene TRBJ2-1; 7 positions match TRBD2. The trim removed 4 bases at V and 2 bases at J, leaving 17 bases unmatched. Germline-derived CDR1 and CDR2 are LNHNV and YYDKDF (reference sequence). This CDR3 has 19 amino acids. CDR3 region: CATSNWAKRDASPYNEQFF. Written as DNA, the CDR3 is TGTGCCACCAGCAATTGGGCCAAGCGGGACGCCTCGCCCTACAATGAGCAGTTCTTC.

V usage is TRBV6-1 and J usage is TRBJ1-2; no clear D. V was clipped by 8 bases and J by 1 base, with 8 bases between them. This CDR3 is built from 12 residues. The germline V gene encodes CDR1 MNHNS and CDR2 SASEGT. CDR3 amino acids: CASLEVNYGYTF. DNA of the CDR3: TGTGCCAGCCTAGAAGTTAACTATGGCTACACCTTC.

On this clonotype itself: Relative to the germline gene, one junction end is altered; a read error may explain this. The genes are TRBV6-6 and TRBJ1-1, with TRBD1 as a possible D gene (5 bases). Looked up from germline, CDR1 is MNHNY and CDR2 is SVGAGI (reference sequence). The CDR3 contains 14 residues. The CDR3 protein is CVSSYRRRGTESFF. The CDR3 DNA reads TGTGTTAGCAGTTACCGGAGGAGGGGCACTGAATCTTTCTTT.

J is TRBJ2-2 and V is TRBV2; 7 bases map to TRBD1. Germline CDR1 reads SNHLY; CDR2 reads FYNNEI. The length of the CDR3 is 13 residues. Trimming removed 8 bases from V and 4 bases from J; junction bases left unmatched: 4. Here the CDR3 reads CASDRVGTGELFF. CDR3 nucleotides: TGTGCCAGCGACAGGGTGGGCACCGGGGAGCTGTTTTTT.

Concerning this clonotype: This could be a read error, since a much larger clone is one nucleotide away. The CDR3 DNA sequence: TGCAGTGCTAGTACCGGGGTAAGGTCCTACAATGAGCAGTTCTTC. This translates into CSASTGVRSYNEQFF. The J gene is TRBJ2-1, the V gene TRBV20-1; TRBD2 is a possible D gene (5 bases). Per germline, CDR1 DFQATT and CDR2 SNEGSKA (reference sequence). The V end lost 3 bases, the J end lost 1 base, and 13 bases lay between the germline ends. There are 15 residues in the CDR3.

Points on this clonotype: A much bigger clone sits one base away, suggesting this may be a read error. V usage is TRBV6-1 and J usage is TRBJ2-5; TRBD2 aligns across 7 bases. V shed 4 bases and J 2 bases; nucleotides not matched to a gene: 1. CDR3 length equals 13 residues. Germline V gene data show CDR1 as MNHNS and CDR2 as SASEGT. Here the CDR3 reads CASSGGGQETQYF. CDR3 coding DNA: TGTGCCAGCAGTGGGGGGGGGCAAGAGACCCAGTACTTC.

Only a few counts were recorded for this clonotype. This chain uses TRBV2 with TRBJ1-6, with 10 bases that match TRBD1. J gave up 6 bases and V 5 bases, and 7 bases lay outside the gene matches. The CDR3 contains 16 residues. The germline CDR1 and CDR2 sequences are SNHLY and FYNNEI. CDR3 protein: CASSMTGGSGNSPLHF. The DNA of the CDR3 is TGTGCCAGCAGTATGACAGGGGGCAGCGGTAATTCACCCCTCCACTTT.

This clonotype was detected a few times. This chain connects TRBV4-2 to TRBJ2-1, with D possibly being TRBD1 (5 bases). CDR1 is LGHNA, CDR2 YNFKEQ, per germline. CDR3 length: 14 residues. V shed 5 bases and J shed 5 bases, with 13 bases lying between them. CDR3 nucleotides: TGTGCCAGCAGCACCTGGACAAAAGACAATGAGCAGTTCTTC. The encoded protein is CASSTWTKDNEQFF.

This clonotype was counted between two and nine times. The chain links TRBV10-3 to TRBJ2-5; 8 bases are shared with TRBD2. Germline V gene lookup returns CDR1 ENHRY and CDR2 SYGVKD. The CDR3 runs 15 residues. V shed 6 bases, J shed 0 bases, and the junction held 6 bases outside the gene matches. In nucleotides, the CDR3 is TGTGCCATCAGCGAAGCGGGAGCAGACCAAGAGACCCAGTACTTC. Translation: CAISEAGADQETQYF.

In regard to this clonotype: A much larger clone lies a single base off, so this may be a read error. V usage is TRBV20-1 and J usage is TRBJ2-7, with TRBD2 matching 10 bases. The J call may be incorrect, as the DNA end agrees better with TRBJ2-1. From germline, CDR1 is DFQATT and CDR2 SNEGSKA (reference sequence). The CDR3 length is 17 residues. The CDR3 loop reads CSGRLAGDYHSYNEQFF. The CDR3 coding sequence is TGCAGTGGGAGGCTAGCGGGAGATTACCACTCCTACAATGAGCAGTTCTTC.

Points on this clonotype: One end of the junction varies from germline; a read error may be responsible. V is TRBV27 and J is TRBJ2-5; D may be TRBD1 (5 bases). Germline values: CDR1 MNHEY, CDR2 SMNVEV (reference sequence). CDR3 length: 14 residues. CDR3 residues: CASRYTQGGGTQYF. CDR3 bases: TGTGCAAGCAGATACACCCAGGGCGGTGGGACCCAGTACTTC.

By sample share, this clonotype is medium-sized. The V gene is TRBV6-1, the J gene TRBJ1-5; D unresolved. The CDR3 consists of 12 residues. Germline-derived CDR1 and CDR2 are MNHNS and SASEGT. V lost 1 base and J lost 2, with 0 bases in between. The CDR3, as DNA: TGTGCCAGCAGTGAAGGCAATCAGCCCCAGCATTTT. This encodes CASSEGNQPQHF.

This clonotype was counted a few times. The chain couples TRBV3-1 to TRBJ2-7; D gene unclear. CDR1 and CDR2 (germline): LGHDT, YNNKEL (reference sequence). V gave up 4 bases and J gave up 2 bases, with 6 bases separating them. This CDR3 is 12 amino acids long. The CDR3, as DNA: TGTGCCAGCAGCCGCCGGACCTACGAGCAGTACTTC. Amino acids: CASSRRTYEQYF.

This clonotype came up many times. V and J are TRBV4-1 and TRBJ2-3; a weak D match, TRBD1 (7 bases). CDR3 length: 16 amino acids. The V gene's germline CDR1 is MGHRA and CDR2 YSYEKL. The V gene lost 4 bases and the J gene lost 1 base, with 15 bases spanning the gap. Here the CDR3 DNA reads TGCGCCAGCAGCCCCCAGGGGGGATTGGGCACAGATACGCAGTATTTT. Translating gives CASSPQGGLGTDTQYF.

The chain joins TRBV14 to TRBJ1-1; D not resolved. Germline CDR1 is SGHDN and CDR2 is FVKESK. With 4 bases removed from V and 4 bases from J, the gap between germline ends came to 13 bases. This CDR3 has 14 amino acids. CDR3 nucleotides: TGTGCCAGCAGCCCTAGACTCACGGGCACTGAAGCTTTCTTT. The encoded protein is CASSPRLTGTEAFF.

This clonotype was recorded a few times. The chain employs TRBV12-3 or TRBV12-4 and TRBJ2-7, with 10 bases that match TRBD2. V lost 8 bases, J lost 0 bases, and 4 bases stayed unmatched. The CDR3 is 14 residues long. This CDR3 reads CASASSGGSYEQYF. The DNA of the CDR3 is TGTGCCAGCGCGTCTAGCGGGGGCTCCTACGAGCAGTACTTC.

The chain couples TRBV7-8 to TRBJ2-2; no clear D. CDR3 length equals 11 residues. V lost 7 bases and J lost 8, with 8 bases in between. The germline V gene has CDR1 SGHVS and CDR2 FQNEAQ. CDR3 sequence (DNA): TGTGCCAGCACTTACAAAGGGGAGCTGTTTTTT. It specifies CASTYKGELFF.

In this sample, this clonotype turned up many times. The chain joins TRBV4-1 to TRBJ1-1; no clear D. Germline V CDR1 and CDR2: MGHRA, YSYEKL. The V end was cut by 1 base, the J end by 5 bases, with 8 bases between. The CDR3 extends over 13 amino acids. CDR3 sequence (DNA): TGCGCCAGCAGCCAAGTCGGCCTGACTGAAGCTTTCTTT. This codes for CASSQVGLTEAFF.